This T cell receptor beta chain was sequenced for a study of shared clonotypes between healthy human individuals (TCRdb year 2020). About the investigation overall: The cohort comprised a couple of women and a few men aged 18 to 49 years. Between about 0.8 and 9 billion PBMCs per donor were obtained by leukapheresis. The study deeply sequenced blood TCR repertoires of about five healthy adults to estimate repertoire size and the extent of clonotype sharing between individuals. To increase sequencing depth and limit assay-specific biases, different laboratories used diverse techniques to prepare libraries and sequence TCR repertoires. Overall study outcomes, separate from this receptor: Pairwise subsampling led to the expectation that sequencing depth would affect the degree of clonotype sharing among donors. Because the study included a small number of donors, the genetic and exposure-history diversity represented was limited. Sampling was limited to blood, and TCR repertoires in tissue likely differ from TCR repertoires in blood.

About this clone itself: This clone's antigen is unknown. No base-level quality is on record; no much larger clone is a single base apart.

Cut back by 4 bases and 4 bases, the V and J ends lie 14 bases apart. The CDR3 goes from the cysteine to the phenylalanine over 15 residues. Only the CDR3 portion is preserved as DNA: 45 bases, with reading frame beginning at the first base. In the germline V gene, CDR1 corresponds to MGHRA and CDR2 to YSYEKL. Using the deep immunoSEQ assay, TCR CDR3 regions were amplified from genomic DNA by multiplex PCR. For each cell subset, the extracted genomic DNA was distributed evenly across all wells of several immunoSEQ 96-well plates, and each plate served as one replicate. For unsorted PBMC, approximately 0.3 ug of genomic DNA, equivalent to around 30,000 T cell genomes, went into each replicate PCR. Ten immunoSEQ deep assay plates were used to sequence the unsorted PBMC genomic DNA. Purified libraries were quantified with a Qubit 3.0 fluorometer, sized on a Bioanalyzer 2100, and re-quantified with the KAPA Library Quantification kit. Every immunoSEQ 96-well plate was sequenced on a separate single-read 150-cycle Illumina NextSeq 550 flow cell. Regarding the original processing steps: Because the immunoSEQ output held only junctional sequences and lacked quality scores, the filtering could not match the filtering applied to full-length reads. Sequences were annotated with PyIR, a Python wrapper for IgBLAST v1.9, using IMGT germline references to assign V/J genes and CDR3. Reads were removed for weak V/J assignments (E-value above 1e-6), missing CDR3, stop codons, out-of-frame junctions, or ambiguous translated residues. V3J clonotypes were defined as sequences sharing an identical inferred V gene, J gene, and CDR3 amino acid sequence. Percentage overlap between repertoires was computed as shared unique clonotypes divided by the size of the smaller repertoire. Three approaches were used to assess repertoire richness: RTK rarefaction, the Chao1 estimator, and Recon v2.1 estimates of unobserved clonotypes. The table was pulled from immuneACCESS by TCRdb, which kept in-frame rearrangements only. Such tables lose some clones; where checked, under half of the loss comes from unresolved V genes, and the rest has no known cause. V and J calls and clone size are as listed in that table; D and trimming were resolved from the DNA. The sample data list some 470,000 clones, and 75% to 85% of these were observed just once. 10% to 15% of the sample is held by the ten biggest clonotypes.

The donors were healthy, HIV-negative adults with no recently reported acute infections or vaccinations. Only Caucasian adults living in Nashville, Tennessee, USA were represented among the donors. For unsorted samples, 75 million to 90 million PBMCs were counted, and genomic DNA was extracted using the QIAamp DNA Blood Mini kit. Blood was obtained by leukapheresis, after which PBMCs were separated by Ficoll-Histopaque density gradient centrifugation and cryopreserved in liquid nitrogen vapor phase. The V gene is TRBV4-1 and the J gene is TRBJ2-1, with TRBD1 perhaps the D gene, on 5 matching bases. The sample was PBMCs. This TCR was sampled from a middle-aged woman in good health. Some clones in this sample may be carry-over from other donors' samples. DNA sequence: TGCGCCAGCAGCCCTCAGATGGACACTTACAATGAGCAGTTCTTC. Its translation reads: CASSPQMDTYNEQFF.